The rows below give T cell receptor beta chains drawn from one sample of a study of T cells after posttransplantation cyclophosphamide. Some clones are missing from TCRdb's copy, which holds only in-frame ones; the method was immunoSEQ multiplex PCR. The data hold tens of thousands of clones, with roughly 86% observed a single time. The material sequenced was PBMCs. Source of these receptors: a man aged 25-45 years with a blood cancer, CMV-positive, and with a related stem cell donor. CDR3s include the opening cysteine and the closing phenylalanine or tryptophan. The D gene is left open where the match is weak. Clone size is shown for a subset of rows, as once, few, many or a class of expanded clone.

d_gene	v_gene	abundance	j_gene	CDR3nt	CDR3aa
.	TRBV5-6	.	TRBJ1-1	TGTGCCAGCAGCTTGGCCCCCCAGGCGTCGAACACTGAAGCTTTCTTT	CASSLAPQASNTEAFF
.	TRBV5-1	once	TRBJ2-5	TGCGCCAGCAGCCCGGGGGACTGGCCCTGGGGGGAGACCCAGTACTTC	CASSPGDWPWGETQYF
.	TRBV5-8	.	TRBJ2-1	TGTGCCAGCAGCTTGGAATATTGGGTGTTCGCCGTCAGAGGAAATGAGCAGTTCTTC	CASSLEYWVFAVRGNEQFF
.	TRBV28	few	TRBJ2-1	TGTGCCAGCAGTTCCAGGGCCGCGAGAGCTTACAATGAGCAGTTCTTC	CASSSRAARAYNEQFF
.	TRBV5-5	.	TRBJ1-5	TGTGCCAGCAGTTTACGGAATCAGCCCCAGCATTTT	CASSLRNQPQHF
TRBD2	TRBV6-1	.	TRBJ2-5	TGTGCCAGCAGTGAAGGGATACTAGCGCAACAAGAGACCCAGTACTTC	CASSEGILAQQETQYF
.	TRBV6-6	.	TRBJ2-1	TGTGCCAGCAGTTCATTGCAGGGTTCCAATGAGCAGTTCTTC	CASSSLQGSNEQFF
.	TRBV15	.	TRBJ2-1	TGTGCCACCAGCAGGAGGGATCACAATGAGCAGTTCTTC	CATSRRDHNEQFF
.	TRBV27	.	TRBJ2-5	TGTGCCAGCAGTTTTTCTAGTCGTTCAGAGACCCAGTACTTC	CASSFSSRSETQYF
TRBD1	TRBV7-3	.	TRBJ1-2	TGTGCCAGCAGCGACACCTCACAGGGGAGCTACACCTTC	CASSDTSQGSYTF
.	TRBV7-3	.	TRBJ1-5	TGTGCCAGCAGCTTATCCCATAATCAGCCCCAGCATTTT	CASSLSHNQPQHF
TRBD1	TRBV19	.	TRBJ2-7	TGTGCCAGTAGTGATACCGGGACAGGGGCCTACGAGCAGTACTTC	CASSDTGTGAYEQYF
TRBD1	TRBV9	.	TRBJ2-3	TGTGCCAGCGTGAAGGGACAGTTCACAGATACGCAGTATTTT	CASVKGQFTDTQYF
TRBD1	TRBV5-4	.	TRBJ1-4	TGTGCCAGCAGCTTGGGGACAGGGGGCGGTGAAAAACTGTTTTTT	CASSLGTGGGEKLFF
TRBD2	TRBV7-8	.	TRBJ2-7	TGTGCCAGCAGCTTTCGGACTAGCGGCACATACGAGCAGTACTTC	CASSFRTSGTYEQYF
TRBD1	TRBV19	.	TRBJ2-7	TGTGCCAGTAGCCGGACAGGGCTCTCCTACGAGCAGTACTTC	CASSRTGLSYEQYF
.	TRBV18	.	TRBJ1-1	TGTGCCAGCTCACCAGTTGCGATGATGAACACTGAAGCTTTCTTT	CASSPVAMMNTEAFF
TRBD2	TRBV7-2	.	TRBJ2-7	TGTGCCAGCAGCTTAGTTGGGCAACTAGCGGGCAGTACCTACGAGCAGTACTTC	CASSLVGQLAGSTYEQYF
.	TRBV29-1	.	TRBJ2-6	TGCAGCGTTGATATCGGGGCCAACGTCCTGACTTTC	CSVDIGANVLTF
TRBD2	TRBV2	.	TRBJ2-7	TGTGCCAGCAGTGGAAGACTAGCGGGGCTCTACGAGCAGTACTTC	CASSGRLAGLYEQYF
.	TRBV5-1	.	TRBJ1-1	TGCGCCAGCACCCTAGACCCGGACAGACAAGCTTTCTTT	CASTLDPDRQAFF
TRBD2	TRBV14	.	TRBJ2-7	TGTGCCAGCAGCCGGACTAGCGGCTACGAGCAGTACTTC	CASSRTSGYEQYF
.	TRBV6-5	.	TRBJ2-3	TGTGCCAGCAGTTCCCCCTCAGATACGCAGTATTTT	CASSSPSDTQYF
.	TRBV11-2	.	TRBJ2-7	TGTGCCAGCAGCTTAGTTTCTAGGACGACAGCCTACGAGCAGTACTTC	CASSLVSRTTAYEQYF
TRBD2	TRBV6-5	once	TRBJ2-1	TGTGCCAGCAGTTACGGACTAGCGGGAGTTAAGTTCTTC	CASSYGLAGVKFF
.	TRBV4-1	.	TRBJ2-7	TGCGCCAGCAGCCAAGTTACTCTGCAGGGGTCCTACGAGCAGTACTTC	CASSQVTLQGSYEQYF
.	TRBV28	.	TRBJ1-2	TGTGCCAGCACCCCAGCCGGGAAAAACTATGGCTACACCTTC	CASTPAGKNYGYTF
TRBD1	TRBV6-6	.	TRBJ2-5	TGTGCCAGCAGTCAACAGGGGTGGGAGACCCAGTACTTC	CASSQQGWETQYF
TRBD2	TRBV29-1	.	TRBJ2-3	TGCAGCGTTGAAGTCGGCGGGAGGGCGGGTTTTGCGCAGTATTTT	CSVEVGGRAGFAQYF
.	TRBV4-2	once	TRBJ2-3	TGTGCCAGCAGATTTAACCACAATCCAGATACGCAGTATTTT	CASRFNHNPDTQYF
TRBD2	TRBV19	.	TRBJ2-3	TGTGCCAGTAGTATACTAGCGGGGGTTACTGCTAGCACAGATACGCAGTATTTT	CASSILAGVTASTDTQYF
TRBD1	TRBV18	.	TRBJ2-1	TGTGCCAGCTCTGGCCGACAGGGGGTGTACAATGAGCAGTTCTTC	CASSGRQGVYNEQFF
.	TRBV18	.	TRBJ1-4	TGTGCCAGCTCACAGGGAGTCAATGAAAAACTGTTTTTT	CASSQGVNEKLFF
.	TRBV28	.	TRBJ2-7	TGTGCCAGCAGCGACGGAGGGACAGCCTACGAGCAGTACTTC	CASSDGGTAYEQYF
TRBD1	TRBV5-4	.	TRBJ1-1	TGTGCCAGCAGCCCGACAGGGGTAGACACTGAAGCTTTCTTT	CASSPTGVDTEAFF
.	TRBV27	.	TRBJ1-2	TGTGCCAGCAGTTTATCGTTCGGGTTTAGTAACTATGGCTACACCTTC	CASSLSFGFSNYGYTF
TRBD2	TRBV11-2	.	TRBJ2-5	TGTGCCAGCAGCTTAGCGGGAGGGGGAGGAGAGACCCAGTACTTC	CASSLAGGGGETQYF
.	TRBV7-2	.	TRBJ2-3	TGTGCCAGCAGCCGCAACGGTCCTAGCACAGATACGCAGTATTTT	CASSRNGPSTDTQYF
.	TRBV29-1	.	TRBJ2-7	TGCAGCGTTGTATTACTAGAATCGTACGAGCAGTACTTC	CSVVLLESYEQYF
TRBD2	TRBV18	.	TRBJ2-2	TGTGCCAGCTCACTTCGGACTAGCGGGAGAATAAGGAACACCGGGGAGCTGTTTTTT	CASSLRTSGRIRNTGELFF
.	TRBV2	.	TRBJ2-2	TGTGCCAGCAGTGAAGGGCTGAACACCGGGGAGCTGTTTTTT	CASSEGLNTGELFF
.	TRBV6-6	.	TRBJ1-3	TGTGCCAGCAGTTACACCAGGGGCGGAAACACCATATATTTT	CASSYTRGGNTIYF
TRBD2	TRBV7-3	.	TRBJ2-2	TGTGCCAGCAGCTTAACGGGTAGCGGGAGCCTGAACACCGGGGAGCTGTTTTTT	CASSLTGSGSLNTGELFF
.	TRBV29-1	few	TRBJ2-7	TGCAGCGTTGAAGGGGGCAGGGTGAACGAGCAGTACTTC	CSVEGGRVNEQYF
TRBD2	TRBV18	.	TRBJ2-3	TGTGCCAGCTCCGGACTAGCGGGAGGAGGGGATACGCAGTATTTT	CASSGLAGGGDTQYF
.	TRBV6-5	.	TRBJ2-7	TGTGCCAGCAGCCTCGCCGGGACTCCAGTCCTCGAGCAGTACTTC	CASSLAGTPVLEQYF
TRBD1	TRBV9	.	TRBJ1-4	TGTGCCAGCAGCGCTGAGGACAGGGGTTATGAAAAACTGTTTTTT	CASSAEDRGYEKLFF
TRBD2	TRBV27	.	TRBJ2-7	TGTGCCAGCAGTTCCGGACTAGAAGGTCGTCCCAGGCAGTACTTC	CASSSGLEGRPRQYF